In its sample, the clone carrying this T cell receptor beta chain was seen a few times. One end of the junction does not line up with germline, which may come from a read error. Germline V gene lookup returns CDR1 SEHNR and CDR2 FQNEAQ (reference sequence). There are 14 residues in the CDR3. In the study's own analysis: Counts of nucleated cells, estimated from reference gene primer amplification, were obtained. Profiled with immunoSEQ multiplex PCR; TCRdb holds only in-frame clones, not every one. The V and J calls and clone size are taken from that table; D and trimming were inferred from the DNA. The sample contains under 500,000 clones, nearly 90% of which appear only once. This sample was included in a study of blood T cell repertoires in COVID-19. Study in general: COVID-19 samples collected from the United States, Italy and Spain covered acute and convalescent phases. PBMCs, B-cell-depleted T cells, or T cells provided the cDNA or gDNA that made up the material.

Donors were grouped by their self-reported clinical history. The TCR originated in a woman between 18 and 29 years old with acute COVID-19. The sample consisted of PBMCs or T cells enriched from blood (not recorded which). This chain joins TRBV7-9 and TRBJ1-1; no clear D gene. CDR3 sequence: CASRLAERYTEAFF. For the CDR3, the DNA is TGTGCCAGCAGGTTAGCCGAGAGGTACACTGAAGCTTTCTTT.